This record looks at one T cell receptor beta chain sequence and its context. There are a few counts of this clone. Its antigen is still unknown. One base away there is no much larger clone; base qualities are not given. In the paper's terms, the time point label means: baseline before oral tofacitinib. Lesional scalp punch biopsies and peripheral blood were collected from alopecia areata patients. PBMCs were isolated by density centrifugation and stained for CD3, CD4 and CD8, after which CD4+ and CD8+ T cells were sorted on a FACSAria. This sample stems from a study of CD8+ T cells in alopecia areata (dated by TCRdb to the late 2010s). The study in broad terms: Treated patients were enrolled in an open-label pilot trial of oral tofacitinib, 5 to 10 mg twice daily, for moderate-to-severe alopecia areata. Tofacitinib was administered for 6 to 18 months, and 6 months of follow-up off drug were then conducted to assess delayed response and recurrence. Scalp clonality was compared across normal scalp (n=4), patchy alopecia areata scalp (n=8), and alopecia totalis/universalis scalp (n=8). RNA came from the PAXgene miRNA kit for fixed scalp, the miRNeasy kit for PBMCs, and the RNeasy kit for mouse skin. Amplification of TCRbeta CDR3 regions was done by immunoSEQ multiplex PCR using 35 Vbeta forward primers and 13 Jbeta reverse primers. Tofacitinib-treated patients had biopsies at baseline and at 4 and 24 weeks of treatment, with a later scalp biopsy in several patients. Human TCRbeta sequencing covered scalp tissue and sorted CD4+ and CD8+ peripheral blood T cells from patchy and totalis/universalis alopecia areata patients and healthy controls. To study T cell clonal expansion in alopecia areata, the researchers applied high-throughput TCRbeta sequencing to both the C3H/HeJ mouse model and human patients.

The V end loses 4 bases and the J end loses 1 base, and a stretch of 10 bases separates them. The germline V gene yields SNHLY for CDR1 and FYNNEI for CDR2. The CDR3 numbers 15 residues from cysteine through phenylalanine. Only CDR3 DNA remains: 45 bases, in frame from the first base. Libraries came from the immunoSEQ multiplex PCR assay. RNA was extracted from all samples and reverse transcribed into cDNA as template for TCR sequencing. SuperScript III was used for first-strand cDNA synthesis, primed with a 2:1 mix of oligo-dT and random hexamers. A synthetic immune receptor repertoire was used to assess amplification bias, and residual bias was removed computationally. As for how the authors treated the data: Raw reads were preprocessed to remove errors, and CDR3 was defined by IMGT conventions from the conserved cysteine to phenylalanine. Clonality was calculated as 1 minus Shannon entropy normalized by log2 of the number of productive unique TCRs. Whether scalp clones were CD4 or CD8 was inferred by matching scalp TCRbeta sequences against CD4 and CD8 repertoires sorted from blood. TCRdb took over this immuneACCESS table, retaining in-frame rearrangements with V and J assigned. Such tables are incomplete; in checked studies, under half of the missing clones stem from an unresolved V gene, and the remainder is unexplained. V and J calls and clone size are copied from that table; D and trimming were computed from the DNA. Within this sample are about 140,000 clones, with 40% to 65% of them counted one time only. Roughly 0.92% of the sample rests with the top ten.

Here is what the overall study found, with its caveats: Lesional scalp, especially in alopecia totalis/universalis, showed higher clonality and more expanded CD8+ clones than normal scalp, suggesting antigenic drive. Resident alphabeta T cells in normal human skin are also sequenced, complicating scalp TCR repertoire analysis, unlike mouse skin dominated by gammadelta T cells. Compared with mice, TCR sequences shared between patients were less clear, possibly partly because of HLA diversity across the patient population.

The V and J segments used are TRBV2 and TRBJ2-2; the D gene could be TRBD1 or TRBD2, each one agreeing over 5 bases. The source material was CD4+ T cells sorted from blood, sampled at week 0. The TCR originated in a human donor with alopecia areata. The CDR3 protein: CASSGTGRNTGELFF. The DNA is TGTGCCAGCAGTGGGACGGGACGGAACACCGGGGAGCTGTTTTTT.